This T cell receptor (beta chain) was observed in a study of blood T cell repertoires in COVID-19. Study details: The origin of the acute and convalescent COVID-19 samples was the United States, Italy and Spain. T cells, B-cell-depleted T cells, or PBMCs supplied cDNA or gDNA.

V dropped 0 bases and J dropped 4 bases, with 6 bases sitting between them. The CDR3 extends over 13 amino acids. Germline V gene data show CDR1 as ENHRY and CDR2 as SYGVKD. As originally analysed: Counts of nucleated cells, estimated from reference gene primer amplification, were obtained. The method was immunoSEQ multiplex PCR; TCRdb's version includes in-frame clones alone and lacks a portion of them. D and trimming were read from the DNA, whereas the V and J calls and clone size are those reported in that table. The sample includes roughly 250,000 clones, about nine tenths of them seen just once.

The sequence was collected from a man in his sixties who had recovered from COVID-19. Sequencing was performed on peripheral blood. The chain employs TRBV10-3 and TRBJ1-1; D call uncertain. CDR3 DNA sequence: TGTGCCATCAGTGAGTCGCCGGGCACTGAAGCTTTCTTT. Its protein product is CAISESPGTEAFF.